The 31 T cell receptor beta chains below come from one sample, sequenced in a study of shared clonotypes between healthy human individuals (dated by TCRdb to about 2020). Library preparation used the immunoSEQ multiplex PCR assay. The table comes from immuneACCESS by way of TCRdb, which keeps in-frame sequences with V and J called. Part of the clones is missing from these tables; in studies checked, under half for an unresolved V gene and the rest for unknown reasons. This sample comprises 2,100,000 or so clones, approximately 94% of them detected only once. The top ten clones comprise roughly 0.13% of the sample. The sequencing input was naive CD4+ T cells sorted from blood. In the paper's terms, the cell subset or site label means: CD45RA+ positively selected. The receptors shown here come from a man younger than 35 in good health.

V gene TRBV7-2 combines with J gene TRBJ2-7; 7 positions match TRBD2. The CDR3 length is 17 residues. V gave up 1 base and J gave up 1 base; unmatched junction bases: 10. Germline CDR1 SGHTA, CDR2 FQGNSA. CDR3 region: CASSLVSGGPPSYEQYF. The CDR3 nucleotides read TGTGCCAGCAGCTTAGTTTCGGGAGGCCCTCCTTCCTACGAGCAGTACTTC.

The rearrangement links TRBV5-8 to TRBJ1-5; TRBD1 might be the D (6 bases). V was shortened by 3 bases and J by 6 bases, with 13 bases between the two germline ends. The CDR3 totals 14 residues. The V gene's germline CDR1 is SGHTS and CDR2 YDEGEE. This chain's CDR3 is CASSSRRGSQPQHF. In nucleotides, the CDR3 is TGTGCCAGCAGCTCGAGGAGGGGGTCTCAGCCCCAGCATTTT.

The rearrangement links TRBV5-1 to TRBJ1-1; 8 bases line up with TRBD1. This CDR3 is built from 15 residues. V lost 2 bases to trimming and J lost 1 base; unmatched junction nucleotides: 4. CDR1 SGHRS and CDR2 YFSETQ come from the germline V gene. CDR3 nucleotide sequence: TGCGCCAGCAGCTTTTCTACAGGGGGGAACACTGAAGCTTTCTTT. It specifies CASSFSTGGNTEAFF.

The J gene is TRBJ1-1, the V gene TRBV18, with D possibly TRBD1 on 5 matching bases. Trimming took 0 bases from V and 1 from J, leaving 9 bases between them. The CDR3 contains 15 residues. Germline V gene sequence: CDR1 KGHSH, CDR2 LQKENI. The CDR3 nucleotides read TGTGCCAGCTCACCACCGTTTGGGGCGAACACTGAAGCTTTCTTT. Encoded protein: CASSPPFGANTEAFF.

The chain has TRBV28 and TRBJ1-2, with TRBD1 identical over 7 bases. The CDR3 extends over 15 amino acids. V was clipped by 3 bases and J by 2 bases; unmatched bases: 6. CDR1 is MDHEN and CDR2 is SYDVKM in the germline V gene. In DNA form, the CDR3 reads TGTGCCAGCAGTTTTCCCCAGGGGGAGAACTATGGCTACACCTTC. This translates into CASSFPQGENYGYTF.

The chain has TRBV19 and TRBJ1-5; the match to TRBD1 covers 8 bases. The CDR3 sequence is 15 residues long. Germline values: CDR1 LNHDA, CDR2 SQIVND (reference sequence). V shed 7 bases and J 2 bases; nucleotides not matched to a gene: 7. DNA for the CDR3: TGTGCCAGTACCGACAGGGGTGGAGGCAATCAGCCCCAGCATTTT. Translating gives CASTDRGGGNQPQHF.

This chain connects TRBV6-6 to TRBJ1-1; 8 bases are a match to TRBD1. CDR1 MNHNY and CDR2 SVGAGI come from the germline V gene (reference sequence). This CDR3 is built from 15 residues. With V trimmed by 2 bases and J by 2 bases, 4 bases remained unmatched. CDR3: CASSYAGTGNTEAFF. The CDR3 DNA reads TGTGCCAGCAGTTACGCTGGGACAGGAAACACTGAAGCTTTCTTT.

The chain couples TRBV25-1 to TRBJ2-3; TRBD2 matches 13 bases. Per the germline V gene, CDR1 is MGHDK and CDR2 is SYGVNS. The CDR3 is 15 residues long. The J segment lost 6 bases and the V segment lost 9 bases, leaving 9 bases of the junction unmatched. The CDR3 DNA sequence: TGTGCCAGTGGTCCACTAGCGGGAGGGCCCGATACGCAGTATTTT. Translating it yields CASGPLAGGPDTQYF.

This chain links TRBV2 with TRBJ1-2; perhaps TRBD1 as D (5 bases). Per germline, CDR1 SNHLY and CDR2 FYNNEI. CDR3 length equals 12 residues. The V end was cut by 5 bases, the J end by 7 bases, with 11 bases between. CDR3 amino acids: CASSPVGGGYTF. The CDR3 DNA sequence: TGTGCCAGCAGTCCTGTGGGGGGTGGCTACACCTTC.

The J gene is TRBJ1-2, the V gene TRBV5-4, with TRBD1 matching 7 bases. Germline-derived CDR1 and CDR2 are SGHNT and YYREEE (reference sequence). The CDR3 loop spans 14 amino acids. With V trimmed by 0 bases and J by 2 bases, 1 base remained unmatched. The CDR3 sequence is CASSLVQGNYGYTF. CDR3 in DNA: TGTGCCAGCAGCTTGGTACAGGGGAACTATGGCTACACCTTC.

The rearrangement joins TRBV20-1 to TRBJ1-2, with unresolved D. From germline, CDR1 is DFQATT and CDR2 SNEGSKA (reference sequence). V gave up 3 bases and J gave up 7 bases, with 9 bases separating them. This CDR3 is 11 amino acids long. Here the CDR3 DNA reads TGCAGTGCTAGGAATGATGGTGGCTACACCTTC. It is translated as CSARNDGGYTF.

This chain links TRBV7-9 with TRBJ2-5; possible D gene TRBD2, 5 bases. Germline V gene sequence: CDR1 SEHNR, CDR2 FQNEAQ (reference sequence). V lost 6 bases and J 3 bases, leaving 11 bases between the germline ends. CDR3 length: 13 residues. This chain's CDR3 is CASRTSGEETQYF. DNA for the CDR3: TGTGCCAGCAGAACCAGCGGAGAAGAGACCCAGTACTTC.

The chain joins TRBV7-9 to TRBJ2-2, with 7 bases that match TRBD2. Germline values: CDR1 SEHNR, CDR2 FQNEAQ (reference sequence). The V gene end was trimmed by 5 bases and the J gene end by 2 bases; junction bases not matched to a gene: 8. CDR3 length equals 16 residues. The CDR3 loop reads CASSREVGPNTGELFF. The CDR3 DNA is TGTGCCAGCAGCCGGGAGGTGGGCCCCAACACCGGGGAGCTGTTTTTT.

V gene TRBV5-6 combines with J gene TRBJ1-3; 8 positions agree with TRBD1. The CDR3 is made up of 16 amino acids. Trimming took 1 base from V and 3 from J; bases not matched to a gene: 6. Germline values: CDR1 SGHDT, CDR2 YYEEEE. CDR3 region: CASSLPTGGGGNTIYF. CDR3 coding DNA: TGTGCCAGCAGCTTGCCCACAGGGGGAGGTGGAAACACCATATATTTT.

The chain is built from TRBV5-1 and TRBJ1-6; the D gene is possibly TRBD1 (5 bases). The germline gives CDR1 SGHRS, CDR2 YFSETQ. Trimming removed 2 bases from V and 7 bases from J, with 16 bases in between. CDR3 length: 16 residues. CDR3 nucleotides: TGCGCCAGCAGCTTCGATTTGGCAGGGAGAAATTCACCCCTCCACTTT. Protein sequence: CASSFDLAGRNSPLHF.

In DNA form, the CDR3 reads TGTGCCTGGAGTGGGGGGCCAGTTAATGAAAAACTGTTTTTT. It specifies CAWSGGPVNEKLFF. The V and J genes are TRBV30 and TRBJ1-4, with D possibly being TRBD1 (6 bases). V was pared by 1 base and J by 4 bases, with 10 bases between. Germline V gene lookup returns CDR1 GTSNPN and CDR2 SVGIG (reference sequence). This CDR3 comprises 14 residues. Using reference TRBV30 and TRBJ1-4 for the parts outside the CDR3, the full variable domain is SQTIHQWPATLVQPVGSPLSLECTVEGTSNPNLYWYRQAAGRGLQLLFYSVGIGQISSEVPQNLSASRPQDRQFILSSKKLLLSDSGFYLCAWSGGPVNEKLFFGSGTQLSVL.

The rearrangement links TRBV7-9 to TRBJ1-1; TRBD1 aligns across 7 bases. J gave up 0 bases and V 5 bases, and 6 bases lay outside the gene matches. Germline CDR1 is SEHNR and CDR2 is FQNEAQ (reference sequence). This CDR3 comprises 15 residues. In DNA form, the CDR3 reads TGTGCCAGCAGCGCTGGGACAGCTATGAACACTGAAGCTTTCTTT. It is translated as CASSAGTAMNTEAFF.

This rearrangement joins TRBV5-4 to TRBJ1-3, with a tentative D call TRBD1 (5 bases). Trimming stripped 0 bases from V and 4 bases from J, with 14 bases between. Germline V gives CDR1 SGHNT, CDR2 YYREEE (reference sequence). This CDR3 region has 16 residues. DNA for the CDR3: TGTGCCAGCAGCTTGGAGGGGACCAGATCAGGAAACACCATATATTTT. It codes for CASSLEGTRSGNTIYF. The full variable domain, its missing parts supplied by reference TRBV5-4 and TRBJ1-3, is ETGVTQSPTHLIKTRGQQVTLRCSSQSGHNTVSWYQQALGQGPQFIFQYYREEENGRGNFPPRFSGLQFPNYSSELNVNALELDDSALYLCASSLEGTRSGNTIYFGEGSWLTVV.

V and J are TRBV29-1 and TRBJ1-2; D possibly corresponds to TRBD1 (5 bases). CDR3 size: 14 residues. Deletions cut 4 bases from V and 0 bases from J, with 12 bases between. The V gene's germline CDR1 is SQVTM and CDR2 ANQGSEA. CDR3 bases: TGCAGCGTTGGAGGGGTCGGAGCTAACTATGGCTACACCTTC. As protein: CSVGGVGANYGYTF. Complete variable domain (other parts from reference TRBV29-1 and TRBJ1-2): SAVISQKPSRDICQRGTSLTIQCQVDSQVTMMFWYRQQPGQSLTLIATANQGSEATYESGFVIDKFPISRPNLTFSTLTVSNMSPEDSSIYLCSVGGVGANYGYTFGSGTRLTVV.

The chain has TRBV4-3 and TRBJ2-7; the match to TRBD2 covers 10 bases. From germline, CDR1 is LGHNA and CDR2 YSLEER. The CDR3 consists of 14 residues. J lost 4 bases, V lost 4 bases, and 4 bases had no gene match. The CDR3 DNA follows: TGCGCCAGCAGCCCTGGACTAGCGGTATACGAGCAGTACTTC. Amino acids: CASSPGLAVYEQYF.

A word on this clone: This same CDR3 is encoded by further DNA sequences in the sample. This chain connects TRBV10-3 to TRBJ1-1; 10 bases are shared with TRBD1. The V and J ends lost 4 bases and 1 base, in that order; junction bases with no gene match: 0. The CDR3 spans 14 residues. Germline CDR1 ENHRY, CDR2 SYGVKD. The CDR3 protein is CAISGDRGNTEAFF. The CDR3 bases are TGTGCCATCAGTGGGGACAGGGGGAACACTGAAGCTTTCTTT.

This clone was detected only a few times. The genes are TRBV25-1 and TRBJ1-4, with D hard to call. Germline V gene lookup returns CDR1 MGHDK and CDR2 SYGVNS. CDR3 length: 14 amino acids. The ends were cut back, 2 bases at V and 7 bases at J, with 11 bases in the middle. CDR3 residues: CASSEKRASEKLFF. Here the CDR3 DNA reads TGTGCCAGCAGTGAAAAAAGGGCGAGTGAAAAACTGTTTTTT.

The DNA of the CDR3 is TGTGCCAGCAGTTTAGAGGCAGGGTGGATGAACACTGAAGCTTTCTTT. This codes for CASSLEAGWMNTEAFF. V usage is TRBV27 and J usage is TRBJ1-1; tentatively, D is TRBD1 (5 bases). CDR3 length: 16 amino acids. With 2 bases removed from V and 0 bases from J, the gap between germline ends came to 13 bases. Germline loops: CDR1 MNHEY, CDR2 SMNVEV (reference sequence).

The chain has TRBV4-3 and TRBJ1-2, with a tentative D call TRBD1 (5 bases). This CDR3 spans 15 amino acids. Germline V lookup: CDR1 LGHNA, CDR2 YSLEER. V was cut by 6 bases and J by 2 bases, with 16 bases left in between. The CDR3: CASRRGGAKNYGYTF. In nucleotides, the CDR3 is TGCGCCAGCAGACGCGGCGGGGCTAAGAACTATGGCTACACCTTC.

The gene calls are TRBV12-5 and TRBJ1-6; D not certain. Per the germline V gene, CDR1 is LGHNT and CDR2 is FRNRAP. Trimming stripped 4 bases from V and 7 bases from J, with 5 bases between. CDR3 size: 12 residues. CDR3 in DNA: TGTGCTAGTGGTTCGATGAATTCACCCCTCCACTTT. Residues: CASGSMNSPLHF.

The chain joins TRBV4-1 to TRBJ1-6; D call uncertain. This CDR3 contains 16 residues. Germline CDR1 is MGHRA and CDR2 is YSYEKL. Trimming removed 0 bases from V and 0 bases from J, with 6 bases in between. The CDR3 coding sequence is TGCGCCAGCAGCCAAGACGAGAGCTCCTATAATTCACCCCTCCACTTT. Translation gives CASSQDESSYNSPLHF.

This clone appeared a single time. The V call is TRBV5-1, the J call TRBJ2-5, with TRBD2 identical over 10 bases. The J segment lost 4 bases and the V segment lost 4 bases, leaving 10 bases of the junction unmatched. The CDR3 is 16 amino acids. CDR1 is SGHRS and CDR2 is YFSETQ in the germline V gene. CDR3 sequence: CASSPQERGGRETQYF. For the CDR3, the DNA is TGCGCCAGCAGCCCACAAGAGCGGGGGGGCCGAGAGACCCAGTACTTC.

The rearrangement joins TRBV6-1 to TRBJ1-5; D remains ambiguous. The V gene lost 3 bases and the J gene lost 3 bases, with 6 bases spanning the gap. Germline CDR1 reads MNHNS; CDR2 reads SASEGT. CDR3 length: 13 residues. The CDR3 reads CASSDRLNQPQHF. The CDR3 region has the DNA TGTGCCAGCAGTGACAGGCTCAATCAGCCCCAGCATTTT.

V and J are TRBV5-5 and TRBJ2-3; 13 bases fit TRBD2. The V and J ends lost 4 bases and 0 bases, in that order; junction bases with no gene match: 2. Germline V lookup: CDR1 SGHKS, CDR2 YYEKEE (reference sequence). The CDR3 consists of 16 residues. CDR3 DNA sequence: TGTGCCAGCAGCCCGGGACTAGCGGGAAGCACAGATACGCAGTATTTT. Translating gives CASSPGLAGSTDTQYF.

The J gene is TRBJ1-2, the V gene TRBV27, with D perhaps matching TRBD1 (5 bases). Between the trimmed V and J ends, which lost 6 bases and 8 bases, there was a span of 16 bases. The V gene's germline CDR1 is MNHEY and CDR2 SMNVEV (reference sequence). This CDR3 region has 13 residues. DNA for the CDR3: TGTGCCAGCAGGACCTCGGGGGGACGGGGCTACACCTTC. This sequence encodes CASRTSGGRGYTF.

In DNA, the CDR3 is TGTGCCAGCAGCAAGGACAGGGGGGGAATGGAAAAACTGTTTTTT. It yields the protein CASSKDRGGMEKLFF. This chain connects TRBV7-9 to TRBJ1-4; the match to TRBD1 covers 10 bases. J was trimmed by 8 bases and V by 5 bases; bases with no gene match: 8. The CDR3 covers 15 residues. Germline CDR1 and CDR2: SEHNR and FQNEAQ (reference sequence).